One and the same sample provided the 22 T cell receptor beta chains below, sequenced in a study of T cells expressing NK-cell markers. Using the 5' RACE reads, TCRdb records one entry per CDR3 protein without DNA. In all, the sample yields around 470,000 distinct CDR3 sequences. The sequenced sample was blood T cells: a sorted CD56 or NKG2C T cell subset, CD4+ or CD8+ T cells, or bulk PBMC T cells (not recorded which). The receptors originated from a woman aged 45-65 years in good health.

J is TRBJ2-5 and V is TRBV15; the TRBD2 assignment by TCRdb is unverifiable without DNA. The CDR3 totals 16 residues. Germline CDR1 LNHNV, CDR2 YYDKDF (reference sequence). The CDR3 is CATSRGQAGGPETQYF.

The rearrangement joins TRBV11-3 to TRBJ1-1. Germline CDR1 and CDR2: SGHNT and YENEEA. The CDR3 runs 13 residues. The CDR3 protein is CASSPSDETEAFF.

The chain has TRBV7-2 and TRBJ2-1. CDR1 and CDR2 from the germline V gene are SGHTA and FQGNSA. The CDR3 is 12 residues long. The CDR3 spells CASSRIIRQKFF.

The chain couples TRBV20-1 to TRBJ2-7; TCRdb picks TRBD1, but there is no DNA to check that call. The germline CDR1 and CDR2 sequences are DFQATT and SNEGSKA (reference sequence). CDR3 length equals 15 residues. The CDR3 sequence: CSARNPGTGESVQYF.

CDR3 protein: CASSQARGQETQYF. The chain joins TRBV4-2 to TRBJ2-5. The CDR3 spans 14 residues. Germline CDR1 and CDR2: LGHNA and YNFKEQ.

CDR3 sequence: CASSPRVTAGIYGYTF. The genes are TRBV7-9 and TRBJ1-2; the TCRdb D gene call, TRBD1, has no DNA to confirm it. The CDR3 contains 16 residues. Germline V lookup: CDR1 SEHNR, CDR2 FQNEAQ (reference sequence).

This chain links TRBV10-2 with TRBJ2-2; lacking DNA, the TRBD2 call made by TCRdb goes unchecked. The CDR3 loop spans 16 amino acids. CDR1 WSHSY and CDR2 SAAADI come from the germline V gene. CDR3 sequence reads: CASSYPSGRVTGELFF.

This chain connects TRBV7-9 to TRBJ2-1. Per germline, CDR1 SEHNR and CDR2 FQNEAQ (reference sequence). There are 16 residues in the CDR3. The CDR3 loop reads CASSKRGMKAYNEQFF.

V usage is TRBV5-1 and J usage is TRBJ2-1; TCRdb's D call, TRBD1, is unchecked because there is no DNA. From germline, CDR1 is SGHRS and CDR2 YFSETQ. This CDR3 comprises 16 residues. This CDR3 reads CASSLGWQGANNEQFF.

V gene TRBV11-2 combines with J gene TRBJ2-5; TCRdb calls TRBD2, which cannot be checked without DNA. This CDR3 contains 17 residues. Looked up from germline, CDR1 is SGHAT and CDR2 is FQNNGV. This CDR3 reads CASSLDPGLAGLETQYF.

The CDR3 sequence: CASSPMIWTGEGTEAFF. The genes are TRBV7-9 and TRBJ1-1; absent DNA, TCRdb's TRBD1 call cannot be checked. Looked up from germline, CDR1 is SEHNR and CDR2 is FQNEAQ (reference sequence). The CDR3 loop spans 17 amino acids. Using reference TRBV7-9 and TRBJ1-1 for the parts outside the CDR3, the full variable domain is DTGVSQNPRHKITKRGQNVTFRCDPISEHNRLYWYRQTLGQGPEFLTYFQNEAQLEKSRLLSDRFSAERPKGSFSTLEIQRTEQGDSAMYLCASSPMIWTGEGTEAFFGQGTRLTVV.

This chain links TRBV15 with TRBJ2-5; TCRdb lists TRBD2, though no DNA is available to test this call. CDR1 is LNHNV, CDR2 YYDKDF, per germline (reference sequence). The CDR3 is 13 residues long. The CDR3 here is CATSAGAAETQYF.

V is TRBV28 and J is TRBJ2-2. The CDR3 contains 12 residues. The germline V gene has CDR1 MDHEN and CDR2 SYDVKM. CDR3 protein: CASRRPRGELFF.

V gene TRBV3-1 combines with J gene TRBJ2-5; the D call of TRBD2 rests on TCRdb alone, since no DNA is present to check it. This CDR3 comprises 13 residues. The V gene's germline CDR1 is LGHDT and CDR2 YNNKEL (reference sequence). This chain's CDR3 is CASSQTTSGTQYF.

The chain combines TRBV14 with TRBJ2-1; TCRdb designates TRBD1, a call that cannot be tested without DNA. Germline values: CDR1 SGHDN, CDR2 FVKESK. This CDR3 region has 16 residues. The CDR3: CASSQDLGQGQNEQFF.

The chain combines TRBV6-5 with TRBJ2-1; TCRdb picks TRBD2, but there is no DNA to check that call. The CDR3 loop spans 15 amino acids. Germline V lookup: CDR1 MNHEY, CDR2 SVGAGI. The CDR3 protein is CASSLSGRARSEQFF.

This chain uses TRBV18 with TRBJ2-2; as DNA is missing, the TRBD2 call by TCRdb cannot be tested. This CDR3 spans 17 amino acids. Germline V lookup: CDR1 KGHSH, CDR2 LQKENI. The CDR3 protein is CASSPLLLAGDAGELFF.

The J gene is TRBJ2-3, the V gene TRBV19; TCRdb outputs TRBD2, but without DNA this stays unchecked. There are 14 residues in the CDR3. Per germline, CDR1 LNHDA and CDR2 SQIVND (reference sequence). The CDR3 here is CASRSGRGADTQYF.

The CDR3 region is CSAGGQAGQPQHF. The V and J genes are TRBV20-1 and TRBJ1-5; absent DNA, TCRdb's TRBD1 call cannot be checked. This CDR3 is built from 13 residues. The germline V gene has CDR1 DFQATT and CDR2 SNEGSKA (reference sequence).

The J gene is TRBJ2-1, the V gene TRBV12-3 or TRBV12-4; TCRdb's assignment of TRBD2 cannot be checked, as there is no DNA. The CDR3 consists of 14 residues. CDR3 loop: CASTRGSRYNEQFF.

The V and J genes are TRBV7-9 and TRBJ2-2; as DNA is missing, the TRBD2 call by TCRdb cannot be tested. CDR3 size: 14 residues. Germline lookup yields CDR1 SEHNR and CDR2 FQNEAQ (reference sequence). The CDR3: CASSLPRVDGELFF.

The CDR3 sequence is CASSLARMSSYNEQFF. J is TRBJ2-1 and V is TRBV12-3 or TRBV12-4. The CDR3 loop spans 16 amino acids.